The 27 T cell receptor beta chains presented below share a single source sample, sequenced in a study of PD-1 blockade in classical Hodgkin lymphoma. Every patient relapsed after autologous stem cell transplantation, and brentuximab vedotin exposure varied. Sequencing used immunoSEQ multiplex PCR; TCRdb keeps in-frame clones, though not all of them. The repertoire consists of tens of thousands of clones, with approximately 92% occurring once and the leading ten covering 9.5% to 12%. The material sequenced was peripheral blood mononuclear cells (PBMCs), taken before the second cycle of nivolumab. The receptor set was obtained from a human donor with classical Hodgkin lymphoma.

This chain links TRBV19 with TRBJ2-7; D not resolved. V lost 8 bases to trimming and J lost 0 bases, with 8 bases between them. This CDR3 region has 12 residues. Germline values: CDR1 LNHDA, CDR2 SQIVND (reference sequence). The CDR3 DNA is TGTGCCAGTGAAGACGGCTCCTACGAGCAGTACTTC. This encodes CASEDGSYEQYF.

The chain couples TRBV10-3 to TRBJ2-7, with D perhaps matching TRBD1 or TRBD2 (5 bases each). CDR3 length equals 15 residues. Trimming stripped 6 bases from V and 3 bases from J, with 18 bases between. Per germline, CDR1 ENHRY and CDR2 SYGVKD. In DNA, the CDR3 is TGTGCCATCAGCCCAACGGGACGAGGGAACTACGAGCAGTACTTC. It encodes CAISPTGRGNYEQYF.

This chain uses TRBV7-9 with TRBJ1-1; D call uncertain. Looked up from germline, CDR1 is SEHNR and CDR2 is FQNEAQ (reference sequence). Trimming shortened V by 11 bases and J by 3 bases, and 13 bases separated the two germline ends. The CDR3 length is 12 residues. The CDR3 sequence is CALRGVHTEAFF. The CDR3 DNA is TGTGCCTTGCGCGGGGTTCACACTGAAGCTTTCTTT.

A few counts support this clone. The chain couples TRBV2 to TRBJ2-2, with D perhaps matching TRBD2 (5 bases). The V end lost 9 bases, the J end lost 2 bases, and 13 bases lay between the germline ends. Germline values: CDR1 SNHLY, CDR2 FYNNEI. This CDR3 contains 14 residues. CDR3 loop: CARTQRPNTGELFF. For the CDR3, the DNA is TGTGCCAGGACCCAGCGGCCTAACACCGGGGAGCTGTTTTTT. The whole variable domain, remainder taken from reference TRBV2 and TRBJ2-2, is EPEVTQTPSHQVTQMGQEVILRCVPISNHLYFYWYRQILGQKVEFLVSFYNNEISEKSEIFDDQFSVERPDGSNFTLKIRSTKLEDSAMYFCARTQRPNTGELFFGEGSRLTVL.

This clone was picked up one time. The V gene is TRBV10-3, the J gene TRBJ2-5; 8 nucleotides agree with TRBD2. The CDR3 is 15 amino acids. The germline V gene encodes CDR1 ENHRY and CDR2 SYGVKD. The V and J ends lost 0 bases and 4 bases, in that order; junction bases with no gene match: 4. The CDR3 DNA sequence: TGTGCCATCAGTGAGTCGCCCGGGGGGGTAGAGACCCAGTACTTC. Translating gives CAISESPGGVETQYF.

This rearrangement joins TRBV6-1 to TRBJ1-1; the D gene is possibly TRBD1 (6 bases). CDR1 and CDR2 from the germline V gene are MNHNS and SASEGT. There are 15 residues in the CDR3. Trimming took off 4 bases at V and 0 bases at J, with 12 bases between the two ends. CDR3 sequence (DNA): TGTGCCAGCAGTGTAGGGGGGGGCGTGAACACTGAAGCTTTCTTT. Protein: CASSVGGGVNTEAFF.

V and J are TRBV28 and TRBJ1-4; a possible D gene is TRBD1 (6 bases). CDR1 is MDHEN, CDR2 SYDVKM, per germline. With 3 bases removed from V and 14 bases from J, the gap between germline ends came to 22 bases. The CDR3 runs 15 residues. The CDR3 coding sequence is TGTGCCAGCAGTTTGGGCGGGACATCTTTTTCACGGCTGTTTTTT. Protein: CASSLGGTSFSRLFF. Looking up the rest from reference TRBV28 and TRBJ1-4 gives the full variable domain: DVKVTQSSRYLVKRTGEKVFLECVQDMDHENMFWYRQDPGLGLRLIYFSYDVKMKEKGDIPEGYSVSREKKERFSLILESASTNQTSMYLCASSLGGTSFSRLFFGSGTQLSVL.

The chain links TRBV2 to TRBJ2-1; TRBD2 matches at 10 bases. With 5 bases clipped from V and 4 bases from J, the junction kept 8 bases outside the gene matches. Germline V lookup: CDR1 SNHLY, CDR2 FYNNEI. CDR3 size: 16 residues. The CDR3, as DNA: TGTGCCAGCAGTTTCGGTCTAGCGGGAGTGTACAATGAGCAGTTCTTC. Amino acids: CASSFGLAGVYNEQFF.

V usage is TRBV19 and J usage is TRBJ2-1, with 7 bases matching TRBD2. The V gene end was trimmed by 2 bases and the J gene end by 1 base; junction bases not matched to a gene: 2. The length of the CDR3 is 15 residues. Per germline, CDR1 LNHDA and CDR2 SQIVND (reference sequence). As DNA, the CDR3 is TGTGCCAGTAGTATATACGGGGGGTCCTACAATGAGCAGTTCTTC. Translated: CASSIYGGSYNEQFF. Full variable domain (rest looked up from reference TRBV19 and TRBJ2-1): DGGITQSPKYLFRKEGQNVTLSCEQNLNHDAMYWYRQDPGQGLRLIYYSQIVNDFQKGDIAEGYSVSREKKESFPLTVTSAQKNPTAFYLCASSIYGGSYNEQFFGPGTRLTVL.

This clone was seen only once. The gene calls are TRBV5-1 and TRBJ2-5, with D possibly matching TRBD2 (5 bases). Between the trimmed V and J ends, which lost 0 bases and 2 bases, there was a span of 14 bases. From germline, CDR1 is SGHRS and CDR2 YFSETQ. This CDR3 has 16 residues. DNA for the CDR3: TGCGCCAGCAGCTTGGGAACTAGTTCCCTACAAGAGACCCAGTACTTC. Its protein product is CASSLGTSSLQETQYF. The full variable domain, its missing parts supplied by reference TRBV5-1 and TRBJ2-5, is KAGVTQTPRYLIKTRGQQVTLSCSPISGHRSVSWYQQTPGQGLQFLFEYFSETQRNKGNFPGRFSGRQFSNSRSEMNVSTLELGDSALYLCASSLGTSSLQETQYFGPGTRLLVL.

This clone was seen more than once but under ten times. The chain joins TRBV6-5 to TRBJ1-2, with D possibly matching TRBD1 (5 bases). Trimming took off 2 bases at V and 3 bases at J, with 7 bases between the two ends. The germline gives CDR1 MNHEY, CDR2 SVGAGI. This CDR3 has 13 residues. CDR3 sequence reads: CASSYGRDYGYTF. The CDR3 nucleotides read TGTGCCAGCAGTTACGGCAGGGACTATGGCTACACCTTC.

This clone has just one count. CDR3 region: CASRDGGTDTQYF. The DNA of the CDR3 is TGTGCCAGTAGGGACGGGGGCACAGATACGCAGTATTTT. The chain uses TRBV19 and TRBJ2-3; D might be TRBD2 (5 bases). Looked up from germline, CDR1 is LNHDA and CDR2 is SQIVND (reference sequence). The V gene lost 6 bases and the J gene lost 1 base, with 8 bases spanning the gap. This CDR3 is 13 amino acids long.

The chain joins TRBV5-1 to TRBJ1-2, with a possible D match to TRBD1 (5 bases). CDR3 length: 14 residues. CDR1 SGHRS and CDR2 YFSETQ come from the germline V gene. Deletions cut 2 bases from V and 4 bases from J, with 12 bases between. CDR3 sequence (DNA): TGCGCCAGCAGCTTCGGGACGGACCTCTATGGCTACACCTTC. This sequence encodes CASSFGTDLYGYTF.

This rearrangement joins TRBV29-1 to TRBJ2-3; 8 positions match TRBD2. The CDR3 runs to 12 residues. Germline CDR1 is SQVTM and CDR2 is ANQGSEA. With 6 bases clipped from V and 3 bases from J, the junction kept 2 bases outside the gene matches. CDR3 region: CSVGLETDTQYF. The CDR3 DNA sequence: TGCAGCGTGGGACTAGAAACAGATACGCAGTATTTT.

This chain links TRBV6-6 with TRBJ1-4; D is ambiguous. The CDR3 runs to 14 residues. V was clipped by 4 bases and J by 5 bases, with 11 bases between them. The V gene's germline CDR1 is MNHNY and CDR2 SVGAGI (reference sequence). The CDR3 region is CASSFSELNEKLFF. The CDR3 DNA is TGTGCCAGCAGTTTCAGTGAGCTGAATGAAAAACTGTTTTTT.

This sequence joins TRBV5-4 and TRBJ2-5, with no clear D. V dropped 4 bases and J dropped 5 bases, with 15 bases sitting between them. There are 14 residues in the CDR3. Germline V CDR1 and CDR2: SGHNT, YYREEE (reference sequence). CDR3 residues: CASSLGQASETQYF. As DNA, the CDR3 is TGTGCCAGCAGCCTCGGTCAGGCCAGTGAGACCCAGTACTTC.

This clone was recorded once. V gene TRBV25-1 combines with J gene TRBJ2-1, with 10 bases matching TRBD1. The trim removed 4 bases at V and 8 bases at J, leaving 5 bases unmatched. This CDR3 is 14 amino acids long. Germline assignment: CDR1 MGHDK and CDR2 SYGVNS. The CDR3 DNA reads TGTGCCAGCAGTGCGGACAGGGGGACTTATGAGCAGTTCTTC. Amino acid sequence: CASSADRGTYEQFF.

The chain recombines TRBV19 with TRBJ1-5; D is unresolved. The length of the CDR3 is 14 residues. Trimming cost V 2 bases and J 6 bases, with 11 bases left between them. Germline values: CDR1 LNHDA, CDR2 SQIVND (reference sequence). CDR3 bases: TGTGCCAGTAGTATAAGCGTAACAGTTCAGCCCCAGCATTTT. It is translated as CASSISVTVQPQHF.

The chain links TRBV5-5 to TRBJ1-2; D perhaps matches TRBD1 (6 bases). The CDR3 consists of 13 residues. V lost 4 bases and J lost 1, with 8 bases in between. Germline V gene sequence: CDR1 SGHKS, CDR2 YYEKEE (reference sequence). CDR3 sequence reads: CASSPDSNYGYTF. The CDR3 DNA sequence: TGTGCCAGCAGCCCGGACAGTAACTATGGCTACACCTTC.

The J gene is TRBJ2-1, the V gene TRBV27; 10 nucleotides line up with TRBD2. The germline V gene has CDR1 MNHEY and CDR2 SMNVEV (reference sequence). The CDR3 contains 15 residues. V lost 5 bases, J lost 8 bases, and 9 bases stayed unmatched. CDR3 loop: CASSPGLAVGYEQFF. CDR3 DNA sequence: TGTGCCAGCAGTCCCGGACTAGCGGTAGGATATGAGCAGTTCTTC.

The rearrangement joins TRBV4-1 to TRBJ2-3; weak D call: TRBD2 (6 bases). Trimming removed 0 bases from V and 9 bases from J, with 19 bases in between. CDR3 length equals 16 residues. CDR1 is MGHRA, CDR2 YSYEKL, per germline. The CDR3: CASSQERRGAVRTQYF. CDR3 nucleotides: TGCGCCAGCAGCCAAGAACGACGCGGGGCTGTGAGGACGCAGTATTTT.

The rearrangement links TRBV28 to TRBJ2-1; maybe TRBD1 (5 bases). CDR3 length equals 13 residues. Per the germline V gene, CDR1 is MDHEN and CDR2 is SYDVKM. Trimming removed 0 bases from V and 5 bases from J, with 5 bases in between. The chain's CDR3 is CASSLWTDNEQFF. CDR3 in DNA: TGTGCCAGCAGTTTATGGACAGACAATGAGCAGTTCTTC.

The chain uses TRBV10-3 and TRBJ2-3; 10 bases line up with TRBD2. The V gene end was trimmed by 6 bases and the J gene end by 1 base; junction bases not matched to a gene: 4. The CDR3 runs to 15 residues. Germline loops: CDR1 ENHRY, CDR2 SYGVKD. The DNA for the CDR3 is TGTGCCATCAGAGCAGCGGGAGGGCGCACAGATACGCAGTATTTT. Translating it yields CAIRAAGGRTDTQYF.

The chain carries TRBV13 and TRBJ2-2; 7 bases align to TRBD1. The CDR3 is made up of 15 amino acids. The trim removed 5 bases at V and 2 bases at J, leaving 5 bases unmatched. From germline, CDR1 is PRHDT and CDR2 FYEKMQ (reference sequence). Here the CDR3 reads CASSHRQGNTGELFF. Here the CDR3 DNA reads TGTGCCAGCAGCCATAGACAGGGAAACACCGGGGAGCTGTTTTTT.

The chain carries TRBV29-1 and TRBJ2-1; 11 bases are a match to TRBD2. After removal of 5 bases from V and 4 bases from J, the junction contained 7 bases not matched to a gene. The germline V gene has CDR1 SQVTM and CDR2 ANQGSEA. The CDR3 runs to 15 residues. In nucleotides, the CDR3 is TGCAGCGTTTCCCCCCGACTAGCGGGATACAATGAGCAGTTCTTC. Translated, it gives CSVSPRLAGYNEQFF.

The V and J genes are TRBV5-5 and TRBJ1-5, with 7 bases that match TRBD1. The CDR3 has 15 residues. Per germline, CDR1 SGHKS and CDR2 YYEKEE (reference sequence). V trimming: 4 bases; J trimming: 5 bases; junction bases outside the gene matches: 9. The CDR3 DNA reads TGTGCCAGCAGCCGGGACAGAGGTTACGATCAGCCCCAGCATTTT. Its protein product is CASSRDRGYDQPQHF.

This chain uses TRBV7-9 with TRBJ1-2; D unresolved. V was clipped by 1 base and J by 7 bases, with 10 bases between them. In germline, CDR1 is SEHNR, CDR2 FQNEAQ (reference sequence). This CDR3 is 13 amino acids long. This chain's CDR3 is CASSLGGSGGYTF. The CDR3 DNA sequence: TGTGCCAGCAGCTTAGGGGGTTCCGGTGGCTACACCTTC.